These 15 T cell receptor beta chains originate from one sample sequenced in a study of T-cell reconstitution after alpha-beta-depleted transplantation in children. Preparation of the TCRbeta library used unique molecular identifiers. TCRdb re-derived calls from the PCR reads in MiXCR, one entry per CDR3 protein. There are 480,000 or so distinct CDR3 sequences in the sample; roughly a tenth occur only once, and just over 2% lies in the top ten. This sample comprised PBMCs, obtained before TCRalphabeta/CD19-depleted stem cell transplant. The receptors stem from a child aged 2 to 10 with inherited bone marrow failure, due to receive a stem cell transplant.

In this sample, this clonotype turned up many times. The chain uses TRBV6-1 and TRBJ2-7; D might be TRBD1 (5 bases). The CDR3 is made up of 13 amino acids. CDR1 is MNHNS and CDR2 is SASEGT in the germline V gene. The V end was cut by 7 bases, the J end by 3 bases, with 13 bases between. CDR3: CASTEDTYYEQYF. The DNA for the CDR3 is TGTGCCAGCACTGAGGACACCTACTACGAGCAGTACTTC.

This clonotype was counted at least ten times. The chain recombines TRBV10-2 with TRBJ2-5; D is possibly TRBD2 (6 bases). In germline, CDR1 is WSHSY, CDR2 SAAADI. V lost 4 bases, J lost 5 bases, and 8 bases lay in between. The CDR3 is 12 amino acids. The CDR3 DNA reads TGCGCCAGCAGTGCTGGGGGGGAGACCCAGTACTTC. Its protein is CASSAGGETQYF.

This clonotype has a count of ten or more. This chain links TRBV12-3 or TRBV12-4 with TRBJ2-7; a weak D match, TRBD2 (6 bases). Deletions cut 6 bases from V and 6 bases from J, with 12 bases between. The CDR3 covers 12 residues. As DNA, the CDR3 is TGTGCCAGCAGCCCTCCGGGGGTCGAGCAGTACTTC. Translation: CASSPPGVEQYF.

The genes are TRBV20-1 and TRBJ2-1, with 11 bases fitting TRBD2. The trim removed 3 bases at V and 4 bases at J, leaving 5 bases unmatched. The CDR3 consists of 15 residues. From germline, CDR1 is DFQATT and CDR2 SNEGSKA (reference sequence). The CDR3 coding sequence is TGCAGTGCTAGTCTTAGCGGGAGGGGGTACAATGAGCAGTTCTTC. Translating it yields CSASLSGRGYNEQFF.

This clonotype was detected many times. As DNA, the CDR3 is TGCGCCAGCAGCTTCGGGACTTCCTACAATGAGCAGTTCTTC. Amino acid sequence: CASSFGTSYNEQFF. The genes are TRBV5-1 and TRBJ2-1; TRBD2 is a possible D gene (6 bases). V dropped 2 bases and J dropped 1 base, with 7 bases sitting between them. Germline-derived CDR1 and CDR2 are SGHRS and YFSETQ. The CDR3 extends over 14 amino acids.

This clonotype was seen ten or more times. J is TRBJ2-2 and V is TRBV19, with 7 bases lining up with TRBD2. Unmatched junction bases numbered 8, after V lost 6 bases and J lost 1 base. The CDR3 is made up of 16 amino acids. The germline gives CDR1 LNHDA, CDR2 SQIVND (reference sequence). CDR3: CASRAGAYRNTGELFF. CDR3 nucleotides: TGTGCCAGTAGGGCGGGAGCGTATAGGAACACCGGGGAGCTGTTTTTT.

This clonotype was seen a handful of times. This chain joins TRBV7-9 and TRBJ1-2; the D gene is possibly TRBD1 (5 bases). Deletions cut 1 base from V and 6 bases from J, with 12 bases between. This CDR3 comprises 14 residues. Germline assignment: CDR1 SEHNR and CDR2 FQNEAQ (reference sequence). DNA for the CDR3: TGTGCCAGCAGCTTAGTTACAGGATGGGATGGCTACACCTTC. Translating gives CASSLVTGWDGYTF.

This clonotype was counted at least ten times. The CDR3 DNA sequence: TGTGCCACCAGTGACCCCGGGACTAGTCCCAATGAGCAGTTCTTC. Its translation is CATSDPGTSPNEQFF. The V call is TRBV24-1, the J call TRBJ2-1; 8 nucleotides align to TRBD2. J lost 6 bases, V lost 4 bases, and 7 bases had no gene match. The length of the CDR3 is 15 residues. CDR1 is KGHDR and CDR2 is SFDVKD in the germline V gene.

This clonotype was observed many times. The V and J genes are TRBV6-1 and TRBJ2-2; 10 nucleotides align to TRBD2. Losses at the gene ends were 6 bases for V and 5 bases for J; bases not matched to a gene: 9. The CDR3 is made up of 16 amino acids. Germline CDR1 reads MNHNS; CDR2 reads SASEGT. CDR3 loop: CASRGASGRGTGELFF. In DNA form, the CDR3 reads TGTGCCAGCAGGGGGGCTAGCGGGAGAGGGACCGGGGAGCTGTTTTTT.

Only a few counts were recorded for this clonotype. The V and J genes are TRBV4-3 and TRBJ2-3, with TRBD1 matching 8 bases. This CDR3 comprises 16 residues. With V trimmed by 0 bases and J by 3 bases, 5 bases remained unmatched. Per the germline V gene, CDR1 is LGHNA and CDR2 is YSLEER. The CDR3 sequence: CASSQEGTGMTDTQYF. The CDR3 DNA reads TGCGCCAGCAGCCAAGAGGGGACAGGAATGACAGATACGCAGTATTTT.

This clonotype was recorded a few times. The chain has TRBV12-3 or TRBV12-4 and TRBJ2-7; D is undetermined. The V gene lost 1 base and the J gene lost 3 bases, with 10 bases spanning the gap. The CDR3 runs to 14 residues. CDR3 sequence (DNA): TGTGCCAGCAGTTTAGGGATTTCGGGCTACGAGCAGTACTTC. This translates into CASSLGISGYEQYF.

This clonotype was seen ten or more times. This sequence joins TRBV14 and TRBJ2-7; maybe TRBD2 (5 bases). The germline CDR1 and CDR2 sequences are SGHDN and FVKESK. The CDR3 is 13 amino acids. V lost 4 bases and J 6 bases, leaving 13 bases between the germline ends. The CDR3 DNA is TGTGCCAGCAGCCGCCTTACTAGTTCCGAGCAGTACTTC. It is translated as CASSRLTSSEQYF.

This clonotype was found many times. The chain combines TRBV6-4 with TRBJ2-7; maybe TRBD2 (5 bases). Between the trimmed V and J ends, which lost 6 bases and 6 bases, there was a span of 33 bases. The CDR3 runs 19 residues. The V gene's germline CDR1 is MRHNA and CDR2 SNTAGT. CDR3 loop: CASRPFAASISGDRREQYF. The CDR3 DNA reads as TGTGCCAGCAGGCCGTTCGCGGCTTCAATAAGCGGAGATCGACGCGAGCAGTACTTC.

This clonotype was found a few times. V and J are TRBV24-1 and TRBJ2-1; 8 positions match TRBD2. The V and J ends lost 2 bases and 7 bases, in that order; junction bases with no gene match: 3. Germline V gene lookup returns CDR1 KGHDR and CDR2 SFDVKD. The CDR3 spans 14 residues. The CDR3 nucleotides are TGTGCCACCAGTGATTGGAGCGGGGGAAATGAGCAGTTCTTC. This encodes CATSDWSGGNEQFF.

A few counts support this clonotype. The chain carries TRBV20-1 and TRBJ2-3; D gene ambiguous. Germline V lookup: CDR1 DFQATT, CDR2 SNEGSKA (reference sequence). There are 13 residues in the CDR3. In DNA, the CDR3 is TGCAGCGCTGGGGTACCTAGCACAGATACGCAGTATTTT. Translating it yields CSAGVPSTDTQYF.